These 16 T cell receptor beta chains came from one sample sequenced in a study of PD-L1 blockade in urothelial cancer. The assay was immunoSEQ multiplex PCR, and TCRdb's table has in-frame clones only and misses some. The table lists some 53,000 clones, roughly four fifths of them singletons. Time point in this sample: pretreatment peripheral blood. Sequenced here: PBMCs, sampled around atezolizumab (anti-PD-L1) treatment. These receptors originate from a man in his 70s with urothelial cancer.

This clone occurred a few times. The chain joins TRBV19 to TRBJ2-3, with a possible D match to TRBD1 (6 bases). V was shortened by 8 bases and J by 0 bases, with 12 bases between the two germline ends. CDR1 LNHDA and CDR2 SQIVND come from the germline V gene (reference sequence). There are 14 residues in the CDR3. CDR3 bases: TGTGCCAGTTCGGACAGCTCTAGCACAGATACGCAGTATTTT. This encodes CASSDSSSTDTQYF.

The rearrangement uses TRBV15 and TRBJ1-5; unclear D gene. Germline lookup yields CDR1 LNHNV and CDR2 YYDKDF (reference sequence). The CDR3 consists of 13 residues. V lost 11 bases and J 4 bases, leaving 15 bases between the germline ends. CDR3 region: CASAEAGNQPQHF. CDR3 nucleotides: TGTGCCTCCGCTGAGGCGGGGAATCAGCCCCAGCATTTT.

V and J are TRBV19 and TRBJ2-2, with 8 bases fitting TRBD1. The germline V gene encodes CDR1 LNHDA and CDR2 SQIVND (reference sequence). The CDR3 has 15 residues. Trimming took 7 bases from V and 3 from J; bases not matched to a gene: 7. The CDR3 DNA is TGTGCCAGTACTATGACAGGGGCACACACCGGGGAGCTGTTTTTT. Translating it yields CASTMTGAHTGELFF.

The chain recombines TRBV4-2 with TRBJ2-5, with TRBD2 identical over 11 bases. The CDR3 length is 17 residues. V was clipped by 0 bases and J by 7 bases; unmatched bases: 10. Looked up from germline, CDR1 is LGHNA and CDR2 is YNFKEQ. CDR3 nucleotides: TGTGCCAGCAGCCAAGATATAGCGGGGGGGAGGGTCGGGACCCAGTACTTC. Translation: CASSQDIAGGRVGTQYF.

The chain employs TRBV19 and TRBJ1-1; D may be TRBD1 (6 bases). The germline CDR1 and CDR2 sequences are LNHDA and SQIVND (reference sequence). The CDR3 contains 17 residues. The germline V and J ends were trimmed by 3 bases and 1 base, with 18 bases remaining between them. The CDR3 DNA is TGTGCCAGTAGTATGCGTCCGTGGGGGCGGTCGAACACTGAAGCTTTCTTT. Protein product: CASSMRPWGRSNTEAFF.

The rearrangement uses TRBV9 and TRBJ2-5; 9 nucleotides align to TRBD1. Germline CDR1 is SGDLS and CDR2 is YYNGEE. After removal of 0 bases from V and 1 base from J, the junction contained 4 bases not matched to a gene. This CDR3 contains 16 residues. CDR3 sequence: CASSVGTGVLQETQYF. For the CDR3, the DNA is TGTGCCAGCAGCGTAGGGACAGGGGTCCTCCAAGAGACCCAGTACTTC.

The chain recombines TRBV5-1 with TRBJ2-7; 14 nucleotides agree with TRBD2. The CDR3 covers 15 residues. Germline V gene sequence: CDR1 SGHRS, CDR2 YFSETQ. J lost 6 bases, V lost 3 bases, and 5 bases had no gene match. The CDR3 DNA reads TGCGCCAGCAGCTCTGGAGGGACTAGCGGGGGCGAGCAGTACTTC. Amino acids: CASSSGGTSGGEQYF.

The rearrangement uses TRBV7-2 and TRBJ2-7; TRBD1 is a possible D gene (6 bases). Per the germline V gene, CDR1 is SGHTA and CDR2 is FQGNSA. The ends were cut back, 5 bases at V and 3 bases at J, with 17 bases in the middle. The CDR3 sequence is 15 residues long. CDR3 loop: CASSPTGTLRYEQYF. In DNA form, the CDR3 reads TGTGCCAGCAGCCCTACCGGGACACTCCGCTACGAGCAGTACTTC.

This rearrangement joins TRBV19 to TRBJ2-2; 8 bases agree with TRBD1. J lost 6 bases, V lost 4 bases, and 4 bases had no gene match. This CDR3 spans 14 amino acids. CDR1 is LNHDA, CDR2 SQIVND, per germline (reference sequence). CDR3 region: CASSTDRGPGELFF. The DNA of the CDR3 is TGTGCCAGTAGTACTGACAGGGGACCCGGGGAGCTGTTTTTT. Together with reference TRBV19 and TRBJ2-2, the CDR3 gives the full variable domain: DGGITQSPKYLFRKEGQNVTLSCEQNLNHDAMYWYRQDPGQGLRLIYYSQIVNDFQKGDIAEGYSVSREKKESFPLTVTSAQKNPTAFYLCASSTDRGPGELFFGEGSRLTVL.

V usage is TRBV30 and J usage is TRBJ2-7, with unresolved D. Trimming cost V 2 bases and J 1 base, with 12 bases left between them. The CDR3 extends over 14 amino acids. Germline CDR1 is GTSNPN and CDR2 is SVGIG (reference sequence). The CDR3 is CAWSTGVLSYEQYF. CDR3 coding DNA: TGTGCCTGGAGTACGGGTGTTCTTTCCTACGAGCAGTACTTC.

V and J are TRBV27 and TRBJ1-1; the D gene is possibly TRBD1 (6 bases). CDR1 is MNHEY, CDR2 SMNVEV, per germline (reference sequence). The CDR3 contains 14 residues. V was cut by 4 bases and J by 1 base, with 10 bases left in between. The CDR3 reads CASSSEQGNTEAFF. The CDR3 nucleotides read TGTGCCAGCAGTTCTGAACAGGGGAACACTGAAGCTTTCTTT.

The J gene is TRBJ2-7, the V gene TRBV20-1; no clear D gene. Germline V CDR1 and CDR2: DFQATT, SNEGSKA (reference sequence). The CDR3 runs to 11 residues. Trimming removed 5 bases from V and 4 bases from J, with 9 bases in between. The CDR3 nucleotides are TGCAGTGCTTCGATTGAGTACGAGCAGTACTTC. Amino acid sequence: CSASIEYEQYF.

The sample holds one count of this clone. The CDR3 nucleotides are TGTGCCAGCAGTTCGAACAGAGACAACTATGGCTACACCTTC. Translation gives CASSSNRDNYGYTF. The chain employs TRBV2 and TRBJ1-2, with unresolved D. Germline V gene sequence: CDR1 SNHLY, CDR2 FYNNEI. The CDR3 runs 14 residues. Trimming removed 5 bases at V and 2 bases at J, with 12 bases between.

J is TRBJ2-1 and V is TRBV30; 10 bases are a match to TRBD2. Germline V gene sequence: CDR1 GTSNPN, CDR2 SVGIG (reference sequence). Unmatched junction bases numbered 9, after V lost 5 bases and J lost 2 bases. This CDR3 region has 16 residues. The CDR3 reads CAWSPHTSGAYNEQFF. Here the CDR3 DNA reads TGTGCCTGGTCCCCCCACACTAGCGGGGCCTACAATGAGCAGTTCTTC.

The J gene is TRBJ2-1, the V gene TRBV19; TRBD2 matches 13 bases. There are 15 residues in the CDR3. The trim removed 9 bases at V and 6 bases at J, leaving 8 bases unmatched. Germline V lookup: CDR1 LNHDA, CDR2 SQIVND (reference sequence). The CDR3 region is CARTAGLAGSNEQFF. In DNA form, the CDR3 reads TGTGCCAGAACAGCGGGACTAGCGGGAAGCAATGAGCAGTTCTTC. Full variable domain (missing parts from reference TRBV19 and TRBJ2-1): DGGITQSPKYLFRKEGQNVTLSCEQNLNHDAMYWYRQDPGQGLRLIYYSQIVNDFQKGDIAEGYSVSREKKESFPLTVTSAQKNPTAFYLCARTAGLAGSNEQFFGPGTRLTVL.

The V call is TRBV12-5, the J call TRBJ2-1, with 10 nucleotides matching TRBD1. The CDR3 consists of 16 residues. The J segment lost 4 bases and the V segment lost 0 bases, leaving 3 bases of the junction unmatched. The V gene's germline CDR1 is LGHNT and CDR2 FRNRAP. The CDR3 region is CASGLVLGQGYNEQFF. For the CDR3, the DNA is TGTGCTAGTGGTTTGGTATTGGGACAGGGGTACAATGAGCAGTTCTTC.